Included here is one TCR beta chain sequence, with context. V was clipped by 0 bases and J by 0 bases; unmatched bases: 10. Germline assignment: CDR1 LNHNV and CDR2 YYDKDF (reference sequence). This CDR3 comprises 18 residues. These data originate in a study of blood T cell repertoires in COVID-19. Study details: COVID-19 samples collected from the United States, Italy and Spain covered acute and convalescent phases. T cells, B-cell-depleted T cells, or PBMCs provided the cDNA or gDNA that served as material.

This table comes from immunoSEQ multiplex PCR, and its TCRdb copy is limited to in-frame clones, with some not included. The sample contains approximately 220,000 clones, roughly nine tenths of which appear only once. This TCR was recovered from a woman in her forties or fifties with acute or convalescent COVID-19. This sequence joins TRBV15 and TRBJ2-5; 7 positions agree with TRBD2. Sequencing used peripheral blood. CDR3 bases: TGTGCCACCAGCAGAGATAGACTAGCCCAATCCCACCAAGAGACCCAGTACTTC. Translated, it gives CATSRDRLAQSHQETQYF.